The subject of this entry is one TCR beta chain. As yet, its antigen is unknown. This sample was taken from a study of CD8+ T cells in alopecia areata. Study outcomes and limitations: Normal skin contains resident alphabeta T cells, and these are also sequenced in scalp samples. Lesional scalp displayed greater clonality than normal scalp, most notably in alopecia totalis/universalis. The study found TCR sharing across patients less clear than in mice, possibly for HLA reasons.

TCR sequencing used cDNA made by reverse transcription of extracted RNA. Sequencing was performed with immunoSEQ multiplex PCR; in TCRdb, only in-frame clones are kept and a portion is missing. The sample gives 140,000 or so clones, around 62% of which show up once; approximately 34% is in the top ten. This TCR was recovered from a human donor in good health. The sample comprised CD8+ T cells sorted from blood.

The CDR3, as DNA: TGTGCCAGCAGCTTCCGTGGCTACCTCGACTACGAGCAGTACTTC. This encodes CASSFRGYLDYEQYF. This sequence joins TRBV5-4 and TRBJ2-7; D is undetermined. CDR1 SGHNT and CDR2 YYREEE come from the germline V gene (reference sequence). The CDR3 totals 15 residues. V was shortened by 2 bases and J by 3 bases, with 15 bases between the two germline ends.